These T cell receptor beta chains were read from a single sample in a study of neurological immune-mediated disorders. MiXCR was run by TCRdb on the 5' RACE reads, yielding one entry per CDR3 protein. The sample records around 80,000 distinct CDR3 sequences, about a tenth being singletons. The specimen was PBMCs. The receptors stem from a man aged 35-49 years in good health. Each CDR3 is given with its conserved first and last residue. D genes are given only for firm matches. Where a row states a size, it is once, few, many or the class of an expanded clone; other rows omit it.

d_call,clone_size,j_call,v_call,cdr3_aa,cdr3_nt
-,many,TRBJ1-4,TRBV3-1,CASSQDRAGRNEKLFF,TGTGCCAGCAGCCAAGATAGGGCAGGACGTAATGAAAAACTGTTTTTT
-,many,TRBJ1-1,TRBV5-5,CASSITPGFPPWGEAFF,TGTGCCAGCAGCATCACCCCTGGATTTCCCCCGTGGGGTGAAGCTTTCTTT
-,many,TRBJ1-5,TRBV5-1,CASSPDLWSNQPQHF,TGCGCCAGCAGTCCCGATTTGTGGAGCAATCAGCCCCAGCATTTT
-,many,TRBJ2-7,TRBV7-2,CASSLGGQSYEQYF,TGTGCCAGCAGCTTGGGGGGACAGTCCTACGAGCAGTACTTC
-,-,TRBJ2-1,TRBV6-1,CASSVQGGGSYNEQFF,TGTGCCAGCAGTGTCCAGGGAGGGGGCTCTTACAATGAGCAGTTCTTC
TRBD1,many,TRBJ1-5,TRBV6-6,CASISTNPGQGSNQPQHF,TGTGCCAGCATTTCAACGAATCCGGGACAGGGAAGCAATCAGCCCCAGCATTTT
TRBD1,many,TRBJ2-7,TRBV20-1,CSARPPTGGKQYF,TGCAGTGCTAGACCCCCGACAGGGGGGAAGCAGTACTTC
-,many,TRBJ1-6,TRBV6-5,CASSYSGSGSPLHF,TGTGCCAGCAGTTACTCTGGCAGCGGCTCACCCCTCCACTTT
TRBD2,-,TRBJ2-3,TRBV7-3,CASSLYPSGSTDTQYF,TGTGCCAGCAGCTTATATCCTAGCGGGAGCACAGATACGCAGTATTTT
-,many,TRBJ1-3,TRBV20-1,CSAKTGTDSFSGNTIYF,TGCAGTGCTAAAACCGGGACGGACTCCTTCTCTGGAAACACCATATATTTT
-,many,TRBJ1-6,TRBV28,CASIPPRGGNSPLHF,TGTGCCAGCATCCCCCCCAGGGGAGGTAATTCACCCCTCCACTTT
-,-,TRBJ2-3,TRBV20-1,CSASRVLDMDTQYF,TGCAGTGCTAGCAGGGTTTTGGATATGGATACGCAGTATTTT
TRBD1,many,TRBJ1-1,TRBV6-6,CASSWTGGSTEAFF,TGTGCCAGCAGCTGGACAGGGGGCTCGACTGAAGCTTTCTTT
-,-,TRBJ2-7,TRBV15,CATSSPPGQRQWRDYYEQYF,TGTGCCACCAGCAGCCCTCCGGGACAGAGACAGTGGCGGGATTACTACGAGCAGTACTTC
-,-,TRBJ2-5,TRBV12-3/TRBV12-4,CASTLGVRRGLAAQYF,TGTGCCAGCACCCTAGGGGTCAGGAGAGGGTTAGCGGCCCAGTACTTC
-,many,TRBJ2-6,TRBV7-9,CASSLSGFVGGSGANVLTF,TGTGCCAGCAGCTTAAGCGGGTTCGTGGGTGGCTCTGGGGCCAACGTCCTGACTTTC
TRBD1,many,TRBJ1-1,TRBV5-1,CASSFRQGMNTEAFF,TGCGCCAGCAGCTTTCGACAGGGCATGAACACTGAAGCTTTCTTT
-,few,TRBJ1-1,TRBV20-1,CSASSGVLMNTEAFF,TGCAGTGCTAGCTCCGGCGTCCTCATGAACACTGAAGCTTTCTTT
-,many,TRBJ1-6,TRBV3-1,CASSLGGGGSYNSPLHF,TGTGCCAGCAGCCTCGGAGGAGGGGGCTCCTATAATTCACCCCTCCACTTT
-,many,TRBJ2-3,TRBV7-9,CASSLRGRLGEDTQYF,TGTGCCAGCAGCTTAAGAGGGAGGTTAGGAGAAGATACGCAGTATTTT
TRBD1,many,TRBJ2-5,TRBV5-1,CASSPTGEGQETQYF,TGCGCCAGCAGCCCCACAGGGGAAGGCCAAGAGACCCAGTACTTC
-,many,TRBJ1-3,TRBV6-6,CASSFSGEAAGNTIYF,TGTGCCAGCAGTTTCTCAGGGGAAGCGGCTGGAAACACCATATATTTT
TRBD2,many,TRBJ2-7,TRBV2,CASSEGSGGRLSYEQYF,TGTGCCAGCAGTGAGGGTAGCGGGGGGCGATTATCCTACGAGCAGTACTTC
TRBD2,many,TRBJ2-3,TRBV24-1,CATSAGGLTDTQYF,TGTGCCACCAGTGCGGGGGGGCTAACAGATACGCAGTATTTT
-,many,TRBJ2-1,TRBV10-3,CAISLDRLVNEQFF,TGTGCCATCAGTTTGGACAGATTGGTCAATGAGCAGTTCTTC
-,many,TRBJ1-5,TRBV12-3/TRBV12-4,CASSWSGNQPQHF,TGTGCCAGCAGTTGGTCCGGGAATCAGCCCCAGCATTTT